Here is one T cell receptor beta chain with its context. Participants spanned ages 18 to 89 years and resided in some 22 US areas. This entry belongs to a study of blood T cell repertoires in COVID-19. In the study's own analysis: Cell counts per sample came from amplifying reference gene primers. TCRdb's table, derived via immunoSEQ multiplex PCR, lists solely in-frame clones and lacks some. The V and J calls and the clone size are those of that table, but D and trimming were determined from the DNA. Found here are hundreds of thousands of clones, 83% of them singletons; the top ten hold approximately 4.8%. Sequencing was carried out using PBMCs or T cells enriched from blood (not recorded which). The TCR comes from a woman in her fifties or sixties who had been exposed to COVID-19.

The CDR3 nucleotides are TGTGCCAGCAGCCAATCCCCGACTAGCGTAGATGGAGAGCAGTTCTTC. Translation: CASSQSPTSVDGEQFF. The gene calls are TRBV4-2 and TRBJ2-1, with TRBD2 matching 8 bases. The CDR3 has 16 amino acids. V dropped 2 bases and J dropped 10; count of bases not matched to a gene: 13. The germline V gene encodes CDR1 LGHNA and CDR2 YNFKEQ.